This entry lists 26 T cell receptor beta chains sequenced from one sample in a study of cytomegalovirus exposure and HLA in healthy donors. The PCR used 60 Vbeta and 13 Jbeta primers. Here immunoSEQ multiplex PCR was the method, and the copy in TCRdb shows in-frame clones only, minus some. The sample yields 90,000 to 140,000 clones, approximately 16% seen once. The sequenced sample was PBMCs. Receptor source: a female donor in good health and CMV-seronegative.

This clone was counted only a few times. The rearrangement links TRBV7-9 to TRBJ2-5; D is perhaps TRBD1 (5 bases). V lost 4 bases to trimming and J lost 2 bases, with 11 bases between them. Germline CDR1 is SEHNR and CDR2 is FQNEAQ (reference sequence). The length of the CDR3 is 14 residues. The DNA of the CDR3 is TGTGCCAGCAGCTCTATGGGGCGGCAAGAGACCCAGTACTTC. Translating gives CASSSMGRQETQYF.

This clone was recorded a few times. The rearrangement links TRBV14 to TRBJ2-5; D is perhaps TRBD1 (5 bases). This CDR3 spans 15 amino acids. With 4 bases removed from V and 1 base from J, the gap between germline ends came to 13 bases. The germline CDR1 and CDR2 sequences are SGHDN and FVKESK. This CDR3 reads CASSLSLRVQETQYF. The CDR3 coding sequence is TGTGCCAGCAGCCTAAGTCTCAGGGTCCAAGAGACCCAGTACTTC.

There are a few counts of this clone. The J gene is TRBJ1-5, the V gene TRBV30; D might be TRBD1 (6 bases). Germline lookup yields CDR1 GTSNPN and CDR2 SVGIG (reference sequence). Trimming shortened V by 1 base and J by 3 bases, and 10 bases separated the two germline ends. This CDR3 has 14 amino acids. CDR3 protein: CAWSATGFNQPQHF. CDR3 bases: TGTGCCTGGAGTGCCACAGGGTTCAATCAGCCCCAGCATTTT.

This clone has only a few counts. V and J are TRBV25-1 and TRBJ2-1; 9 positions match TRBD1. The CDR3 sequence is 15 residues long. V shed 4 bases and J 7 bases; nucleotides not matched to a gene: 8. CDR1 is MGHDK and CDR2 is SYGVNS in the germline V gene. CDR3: CASSGGTGLDNEQFF. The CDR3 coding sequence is TGTGCCAGCAGTGGAGGGACAGGGTTAGATAATGAGCAGTTCTTC.

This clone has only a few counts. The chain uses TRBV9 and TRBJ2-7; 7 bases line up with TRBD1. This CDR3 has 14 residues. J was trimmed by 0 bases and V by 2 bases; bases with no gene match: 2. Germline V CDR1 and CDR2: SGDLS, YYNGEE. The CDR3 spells CASSVGTVSYEQYF. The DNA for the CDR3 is TGTGCCAGCAGCGTGGGGACAGTCTCCTACGAGCAGTACTTC.

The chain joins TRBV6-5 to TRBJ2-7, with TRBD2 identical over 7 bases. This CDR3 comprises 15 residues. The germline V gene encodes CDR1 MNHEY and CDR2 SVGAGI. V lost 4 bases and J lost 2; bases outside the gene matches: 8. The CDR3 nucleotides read TGTGCCAGCAGTTCCGTAGCGGGCAGCCCCTACGAGCAGTACTTC. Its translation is CASSSVAGSPYEQYF.

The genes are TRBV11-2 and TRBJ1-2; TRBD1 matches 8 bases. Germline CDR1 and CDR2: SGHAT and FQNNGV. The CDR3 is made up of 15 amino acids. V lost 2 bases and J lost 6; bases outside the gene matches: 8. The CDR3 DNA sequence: TGTGCCAGCAGCTTACCCGCGGGACAGGCAAATGGCTACACCTTC. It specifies CASSLPAGQANGYTF.

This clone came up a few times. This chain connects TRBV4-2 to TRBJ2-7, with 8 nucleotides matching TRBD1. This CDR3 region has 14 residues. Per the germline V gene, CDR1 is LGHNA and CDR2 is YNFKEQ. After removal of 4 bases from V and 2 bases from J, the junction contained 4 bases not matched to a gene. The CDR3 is CASSPDRGPYEQYF. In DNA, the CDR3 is TGTGCCAGCAGCCCAGACAGGGGACCCTACGAGCAGTACTTC.

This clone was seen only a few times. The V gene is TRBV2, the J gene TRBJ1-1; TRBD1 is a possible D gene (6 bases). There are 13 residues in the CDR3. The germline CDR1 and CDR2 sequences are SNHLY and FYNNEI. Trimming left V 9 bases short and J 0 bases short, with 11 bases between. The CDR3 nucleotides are TGTGCCAGTAACGGACAGATGAACACTGAAGCTTTCTTT. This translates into CASNGQMNTEAFF.

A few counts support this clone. The CDR3 loop reads CASSSSSGGPLSGNTIYF. In DNA, the CDR3 is TGTGCCAGCAGCTCCTCGTCGGGGGGACCACTCTCTGGAAACACCATATATTTT. This chain uses TRBV7-9 with TRBJ1-3; D may be TRBD1 (5 bases). This CDR3 region has 18 residues. Germline V gene sequence: CDR1 SEHNR, CDR2 FQNEAQ (reference sequence). The germline V and J ends were trimmed by 4 bases and 0 bases, with 19 bases remaining between them.

The CDR3 here is CASSFDSGVGQPQHF. The CDR3 bases are TGTGCCAGCAGCTTCGACTCCGGGGTGGGACAGCCCCAGCATTTT. The chain has TRBV7-9 and TRBJ1-5, with D uncertain. The germline V and J ends were trimmed by 3 bases and 7 bases, with 16 bases remaining between them. The V gene's germline CDR1 is SEHNR and CDR2 FQNEAQ (reference sequence). The CDR3 is 15 residues long.

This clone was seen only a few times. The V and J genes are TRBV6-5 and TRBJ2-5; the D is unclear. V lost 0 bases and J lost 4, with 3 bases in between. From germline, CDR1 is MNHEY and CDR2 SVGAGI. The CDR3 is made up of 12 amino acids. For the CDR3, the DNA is TGTGCCAGCAGTTACTCCGGAGAGACCCAGTACTTC. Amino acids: CASSYSGETQYF.

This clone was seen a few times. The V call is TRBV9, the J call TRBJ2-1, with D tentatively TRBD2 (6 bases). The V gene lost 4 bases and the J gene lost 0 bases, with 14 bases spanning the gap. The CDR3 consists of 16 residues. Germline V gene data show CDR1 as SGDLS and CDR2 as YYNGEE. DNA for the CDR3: TGTGCCAGCAGCAGCCGGGAGTCTGGCTCCTACAATGAGCAGTTCTTC. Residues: CASSSRESGSYNEQFF.

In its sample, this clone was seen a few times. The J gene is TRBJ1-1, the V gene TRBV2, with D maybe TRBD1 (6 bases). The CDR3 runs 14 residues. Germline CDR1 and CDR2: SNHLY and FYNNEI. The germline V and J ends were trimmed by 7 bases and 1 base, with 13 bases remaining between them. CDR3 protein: CASMSGAKNTEAFF. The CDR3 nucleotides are TGTGCCAGCATGTCAGGGGCCAAGAACACTGAAGCTTTCTTT.

The CDR3: CASSPGGGLYEQYF. CDR3 coding DNA: TGCGCCAGCAGCCCTGGCGGGGGGCTGTACGAGCAGTACTTC. The rearrangement joins TRBV5-1 to TRBJ2-7; 8 bases align to TRBD2. Trimming took 4 bases from V and 4 from J; bases not matched to a gene: 7. Germline V gives CDR1 SGHRS, CDR2 YFSETQ. CDR3 length equals 14 residues.

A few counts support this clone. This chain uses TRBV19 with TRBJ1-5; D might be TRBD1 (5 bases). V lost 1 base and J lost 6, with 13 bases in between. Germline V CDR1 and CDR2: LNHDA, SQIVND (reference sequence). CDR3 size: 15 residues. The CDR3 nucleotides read TGTGCCAGTAGTATAGGTCCAGGGTTCGGTCAGCCCCAGCATTTT. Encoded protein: CASSIGPGFGQPQHF.

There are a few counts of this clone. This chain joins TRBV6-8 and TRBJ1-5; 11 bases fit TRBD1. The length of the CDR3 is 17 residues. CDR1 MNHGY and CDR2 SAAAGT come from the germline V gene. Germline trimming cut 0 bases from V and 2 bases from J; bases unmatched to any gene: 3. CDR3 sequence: CASSYSWTGGGNQPQHF. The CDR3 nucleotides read TGTGCCAGCAGTTACTCGTGGACAGGGGGCGGCAATCAGCCCCAGCATTTT.

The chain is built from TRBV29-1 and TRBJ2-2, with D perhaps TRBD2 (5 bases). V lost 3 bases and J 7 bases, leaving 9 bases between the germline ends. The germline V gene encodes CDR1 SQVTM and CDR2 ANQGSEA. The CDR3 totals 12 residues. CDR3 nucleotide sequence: TGCAGCGTTGACACGAGGGTCGGGGAGCTGTTTTTT. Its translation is CSVDTRVGELFF.

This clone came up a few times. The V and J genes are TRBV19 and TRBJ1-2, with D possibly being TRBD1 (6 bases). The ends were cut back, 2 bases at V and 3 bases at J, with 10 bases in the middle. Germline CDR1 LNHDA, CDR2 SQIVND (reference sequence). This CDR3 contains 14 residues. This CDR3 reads CASSINAGDYGYTF. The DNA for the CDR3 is TGTGCCAGTAGTATAAATGCAGGGGACTATGGCTACACCTTC.

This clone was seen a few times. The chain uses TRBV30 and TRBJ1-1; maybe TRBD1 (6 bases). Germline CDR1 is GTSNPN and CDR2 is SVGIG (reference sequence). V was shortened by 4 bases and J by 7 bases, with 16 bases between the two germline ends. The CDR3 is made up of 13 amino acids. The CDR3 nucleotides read TGTGCCTGGACATCGGGACAAAATCGTGAAGCTTTCTTT. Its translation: CAWTSGQNREAFF.

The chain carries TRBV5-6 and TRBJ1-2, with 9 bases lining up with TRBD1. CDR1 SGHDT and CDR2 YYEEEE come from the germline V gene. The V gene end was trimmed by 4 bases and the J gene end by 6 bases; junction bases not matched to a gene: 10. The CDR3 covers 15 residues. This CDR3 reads CASSQPYRGRDGYTF. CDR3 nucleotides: TGTGCCAGCAGCCAACCATACAGGGGGCGGGATGGCTACACCTTC.

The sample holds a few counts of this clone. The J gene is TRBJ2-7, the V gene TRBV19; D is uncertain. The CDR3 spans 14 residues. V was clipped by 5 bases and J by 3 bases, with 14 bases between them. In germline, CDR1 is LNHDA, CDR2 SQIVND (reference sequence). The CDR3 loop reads CASSAQVGRYEQYF. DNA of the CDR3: TGTGCCAGTAGTGCCCAGGTCGGTCGCTACGAGCAGTACTTC.

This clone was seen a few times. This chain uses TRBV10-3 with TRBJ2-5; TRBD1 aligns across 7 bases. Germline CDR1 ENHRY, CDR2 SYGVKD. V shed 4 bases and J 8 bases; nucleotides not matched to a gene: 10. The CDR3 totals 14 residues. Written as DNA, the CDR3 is TGTGCCATCAGTGCCCCCGGGACAGCAGGTACCCAGTACTTC. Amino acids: CAISAPGTAGTQYF.

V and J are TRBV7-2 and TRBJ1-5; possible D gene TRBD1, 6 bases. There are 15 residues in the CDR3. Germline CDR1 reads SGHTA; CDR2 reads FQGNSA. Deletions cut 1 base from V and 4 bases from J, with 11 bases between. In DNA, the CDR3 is TGTGCCAGCAGCTTAGTACAGGGTAGGAATCAGCCCCAGCATTTT. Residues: CASSLVQGRNQPQHF.

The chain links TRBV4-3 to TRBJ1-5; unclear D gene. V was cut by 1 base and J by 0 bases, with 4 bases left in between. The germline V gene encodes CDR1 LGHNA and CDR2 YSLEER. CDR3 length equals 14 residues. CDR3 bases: TGCGCCAGCAGCCAAGGAGTTAGCAATCAGCCCCAGCATTTT. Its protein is CASSQGVSNQPQHF.

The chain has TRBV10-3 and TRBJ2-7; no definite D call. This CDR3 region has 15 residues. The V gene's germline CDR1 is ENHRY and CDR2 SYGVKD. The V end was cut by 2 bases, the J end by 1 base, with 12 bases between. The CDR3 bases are TGTGCCATCAGTGAGGGTCGGCGGTCTTCCTACGAGCAGTACTTC. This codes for CAISEGRRSSYEQYF.